This TCR beta chain was documented in a study of T-cell reconstitution after alpha-beta-depleted transplantation in children (dated by TCRdb to the mid-2010s). In the study overall: Using TCR repertoire profiling, the study followed T-cell immune reconstitution in a quantitative way in children after TCRalphabeta/CD19-depleted allogeneic hematopoietic cell transplantation.

The junction shows trimming of 0 bases on V and 3 bases on J, and the gene matches do not reach 0 bases of it. From the cysteine through the phenylalanine, the CDR3 covers 14 amino acids. Only the CDR3 DNA is retained, 42 bases long and in frame from the first base. Sequences DFQATT (CDR1) and SNEGSKA (CDR2) are obtained from the germline V gene (reference sequence). This clonotype was counted many times. No antigen is known for it. No much larger clone is present one base from it, and per-base qualities are unavailable. The method was PCR. Sequencer: Illumina HiSeq 2500. TCR libraries were prepared with molecular barcoding, using unique molecular identifiers to normalize TCRbeta repertoire quantification. TCRdb reworked the public reads: Q25 trimming with fastp, MiXCR clone assembly, productive beta chains retained. Each entry is one CDR3 protein sequence, shown with its most common DNA and genes. The sample yields around 530,000 distinct CDR3 sequences; approximately 32% were counted once. The ten top clones hold less than 2.5% of the sample.

The sequences come from PBMCs from the stem cell graft donor, collected from the stem cell graft. The chain is encoded by TRBV20-1 joined to TRBJ2-1; TRBD2 matches 9 bases in the middle. This clonotype was obtained from a human donor who donated a stem cell graft to a child with aplastic anemia. CDR3 reads: CSARDSGSYNEQFF. The nucleotide sequence is given as TGCAGTGCTAGAGATAGCGGGAGCTACAATGAGCAGTTCTTC.